The 15 T cell receptor beta chains in this list originate from one sample, sequenced in a study of blood T cells in healthy people across ages. Sample-barcoded 5' priming and a J-beta primer mix drove a second PCR of roughly 6 to 12 cycles. From the 5' RACE reads, TCRdb called clonotypes with MiXCR, one entry per CDR3 protein. There are nearly 800,000 distinct CDR3 sequences in the sample; around three fifths occur only once, and around a quarter lies in the top ten. Specimen: blood. The receptors stem from a middle-aged man in good health.

This clonotype was observed a handful of times. The genes are TRBV27 and TRBJ1-5; TRBD1 matches at 7 bases. Trimming at V came to 5 bases and at J to 3 bases, leaving 7 bases not matched to a gene. This CDR3 is 15 amino acids long. Germline CDR1 and CDR2: MNHEY and SMNVEV (reference sequence). CDR3 protein: CASSLRGRDNQPQHF. CDR3 sequence (DNA): TGTGCCAGCAGTCTGAGGGGGCGCGACAATCAGCCCCAGCATTTT.

This clonotype has just one count. The rearrangement uses TRBV24-1 and TRBJ1-2, with D unresolved. V shed 3 bases and J shed 3 bases, with 13 bases lying between them. CDR1 and CDR2 from the germline V gene are KGHDR and SFDVKD. The CDR3 loop spans 15 amino acids. CDR3 coding DNA: TGTGCCACCAGTGATCCCGGACGGAATTACTATGGCTACACCTTC. As protein: CATSDPGRNYYGYTF.

The chain is built from TRBV11-3 and TRBJ2-7, with D perhaps TRBD2 (5 bases). With 0 bases removed from V and 2 bases from J, the gap between germline ends came to 14 bases. Germline lookup yields CDR1 SGHNT and CDR2 YENEEA. CDR3 length: 16 amino acids. The CDR3 spells CASSLDLAGNPYEQYF. The CDR3 DNA follows: TGTGCCAGCAGCTTAGATCTGGCCGGGAACCCCTACGAGCAGTACTTC.

This clonotype appeared a single time. The chain links TRBV7-6 to TRBJ2-5, with 7 bases lining up with TRBD1. Germline V gene lookup returns CDR1 SGHVS and CDR2 FNYEAQ. This CDR3 has 15 amino acids. The junction had 7 bases not matched to a gene; V was cut back by 2 bases and J by 4 bases. The CDR3 DNA reads as TGTGCCAGCAGCTTAAGGGGCGAGGGGGCAGAGACCCAGTACTTC. This encodes CASSLRGEGAETQYF.

The V gene is TRBV25-1, the J gene TRBJ2-1; 7 bases fit TRBD1. The V and J ends lost 9 bases and 1 base, in that order; junction bases with no gene match: 6. CDR3 length: 14 residues. Germline loops: CDR1 MGHDK, CDR2 SYGVNS. The CDR3 DNA follows: TGTGCCAGTGACAGGGAAGGGTCCTACAATGAGCAGTTCTTC. As protein: CASDREGSYNEQFF.

The V and J genes are TRBV6-1 and TRBJ2-7; D is tentatively TRBD1 or TRBD2 (5 bases each). Trimming took off 2 bases at V and 3 bases at J, with 17 bases between the two ends. Germline V gene lookup returns CDR1 MNHNS and CDR2 SASEGT. This CDR3 has 16 amino acids. Here the CDR3 reads CASSESFTGTYYEQYF. DNA for the CDR3: TGTGCCAGCAGTGAAAGCTTTACCGGGACCTACTACGAGCAGTACTTC.

In its sample, this clonotype was seen a few times. The rearrangement joins TRBV7-2 to TRBJ2-5, with D possibly matching TRBD1 (6 bases). Trimming removed 1 base from V and 1 base from J, with 16 bases in between. Germline V gene lookup returns CDR1 SGHTA and CDR2 FQGNSA. This CDR3 spans 17 amino acids. The CDR3 sequence: CASSLVAGEPFQETQYF. DNA for the CDR3: TGTGCCAGCAGCTTAGTTGCAGGGGAGCCATTCCAAGAGACCCAGTACTTC.

This clonotype was seen a few times. The V call is TRBV5-1, the J call TRBJ2-7, with D perhaps TRBD1 (7 bases). Germline loops: CDR1 SGHRS, CDR2 YFSETQ. V lost 7 bases, J lost 1 base, and 15 bases lay in between. The CDR3 runs to 14 residues. CDR3 nucleotide sequence: TGCGCCAGCTCAGGGGGGCCGGGGTCCTACGAGCAGTACTTC. It is translated as CASSGGPGSYEQYF.

The chain uses TRBV2 and TRBJ2-3; the D is unclear. Trimming stripped 8 bases from V and 0 bases from J, with 6 bases between. The CDR3 has 12 amino acids. Germline CDR1 reads SNHLY; CDR2 reads FYNNEI. The CDR3 protein is CASLESTDTQYF. Here the CDR3 DNA reads TGTGCCAGCCTGGAGAGCACAGATACGCAGTATTTT. The variable domain in full, completed from reference TRBV2 and TRBJ2-3, reads EPEVTQTPSHQVTQMGQEVILRCVPISNHLYFYWYRQILGQKVEFLVSFYNNEISEKSEIFDDQFSVERPDGSNFTLKIRSTKLEDSAMYFCASLESTDTQYFGPGTRLTVL.

This chain connects TRBV11-3 to TRBJ2-3; the D gene is possibly TRBD2 (5 bases). V dropped 1 base and J dropped 2 bases, with 13 bases sitting between them. This CDR3 has 16 amino acids. Germline-derived CDR1 and CDR2 are SGHNT and YENEEA. CDR3 nucleotide sequence: TGTGCCAGCAGCTTAGGCACGCGGGCCCCCACAGATACGCAGTATTTT. Its protein product is CASSLGTRAPTDTQYF.

This chain uses TRBV29-1 with TRBJ1-2; 8 nucleotides align to TRBD1. The germline V gene encodes CDR1 SQVTM and CDR2 ANQGSEA. V lost 6 bases and J lost 0; bases outside the gene matches: 9. The CDR3 totals 15 residues. CDR3 nucleotides: TGCAGCGTCCCTTCAGGGGGCTTCCCTAACTATGGCTACACCTTC. It specifies CSVPSGGFPNYGYTF.

This sequence joins TRBV20-1 and TRBJ1-1; weak D call: TRBD1 (5 bases). With 0 bases removed from V and 3 bases from J, the gap between germline ends came to 17 bases. Per the germline V gene, CDR1 is DFQATT and CDR2 is SNEGSKA (reference sequence). The CDR3 extends over 16 amino acids. In DNA, the CDR3 is TGCAGTGCTAGAGATCCCCCAACAGGCTGGGACACTGAAGCTTTCTTT. Translated: CSARDPPTGWDTEAFF.

The gene calls are TRBV9 and TRBJ2-5; 13 bases align to TRBD2. The CDR3 loop spans 16 amino acids. Germline CDR1 is SGDLS and CDR2 is YYNGEE. Trimming at V came to 5 bases and at J to 4 bases, leaving 8 bases not matched to a gene. CDR3 protein: CASSPGTSGAGETQYF. CDR3 DNA: TGTGCCAGCAGTCCGGGGACTAGCGGGGCTGGAGAGACCCAGTACTTC.

Only a few counts were recorded for this clonotype. The V call is TRBV4-3, the J call TRBJ2-1, with 11 bases fitting TRBD2. Germline V gene lookup returns CDR1 LGHNA and CDR2 YSLEER. The CDR3 covers 16 residues. V lost 5 bases to trimming and J lost 6 bases; unmatched junction nucleotides: 9. The DNA for the CDR3 is TGCGCCAGCAGCGTACAACTAGCGGGAGTTCCCAATGAGCAGTTCTTC. This encodes CASSVQLAGVPNEQFF.

The chain couples TRBV10-3 to TRBJ2-3, with D unresolved. Trimming took 3 bases from V and 2 from J, leaving 9 bases between them. The germline CDR1 and CDR2 sequences are ENHRY and SYGVKD. This CDR3 is built from 14 residues. In DNA form, the CDR3 reads TGTGCCATCAGTGAACCTCCGGACACAGATACGCAGTATTTT. This encodes CAISEPPDTDTQYF.